These 20 T cell receptor beta chains share one sample of origin, sequenced in a study of early T cells in non-severe SARS-CoV-2 infection (dated by TCRdb to about 2021). The method was 5' RACE. The sequencing machine was a NextSeq 500. TCRdb reanalyzed the raw reads on its own, using fastp at Q25 for trimming and MiXCR for clone calling, and kept in-frame beta chains. Duplicate CDR3 protein sequences are folded into a single record with the most common DNA and genes. A total of tens of thousands of distinct CDR3 sequences appear in this sample, 11% of them only once. The ten largest clones take up roughly 5.7% of the sample. This material consisted of whole blood, taken at baseline. Source of these receptors: an adult who was a healthcare worker with PCR-confirmed SARS-CoV-2 infection or an uninfected control (not recorded which).

The J gene is TRBJ2-7, the V gene TRBV3-1; D might be TRBD1 (6 bases). CDR1 LGHDT and CDR2 YNNKEL come from the germline V gene (reference sequence). Trimming took 4 bases from V and 5 from J, leaving 15 bases between them. The CDR3 loop spans 14 amino acids. CDR3 protein: CASSPGTLMDEQYF. CDR3 DNA sequence: TGTGCCAGCAGCCCGGGGACACTTATGGACGAGCAGTACTTC.

Ten or more counts support this clonotype. The V call is TRBV6-2 or TRBV6-3, the J call TRBJ2-7; 8 bases line up with TRBD2. The V and J ends lost 8 bases and 7 bases, in that order; junction bases with no gene match: 13. This CDR3 region has 14 residues. The germline V gene has CDR1 MNHEY and CDR2 SVGEGT. CDR3 coding DNA: TGTGCCAGCGTTTTAGGGGGGACTAGGAGTGAGCAGTACTTC. Its protein product is CASVLGGTRSEQYF.

This clonotype turned up a few times. The V and J genes are TRBV6-5 and TRBJ2-2; D remains ambiguous. The CDR3 loop spans 15 amino acids. Germline-derived CDR1 and CDR2 are MNHEY and SVGAGI. The V gene lost 0 bases and the J gene lost 0 bases, with 5 bases spanning the gap. CDR3 sequence reads: CASSYSTANTGELFF. CDR3 DNA sequence: TGTGCCAGCAGTTACTCCACGGCGAACACCGGGGAGCTGTTTTTT.

The chain carries TRBV20-1 and TRBJ2-1, with D possibly matching TRBD2 (5 bases). The germline V gene encodes CDR1 DFQATT and CDR2 SNEGSKA (reference sequence). The V end lost 2 bases, the J end lost 8 bases, and 16 bases lay between the germline ends. The CDR3 extends over 14 amino acids. CDR3 DNA sequence: TGCAGTGCTAGATATGGACTGACCGGGGATGAGCAGTTCTTC. Its translation is CSARYGLTGDEQFF.

The V gene is TRBV20-1, the J gene TRBJ2-6; D might be TRBD1 or TRBD2, each matching 5 bases. V gave up 1 base and J gave up 4 bases, with 14 bases separating them. Germline V gene sequence: CDR1 DFQATT, CDR2 SNEGSKA (reference sequence). The CDR3 runs to 16 residues. CDR3 protein: CSARGAEGTGANVLTF. For the CDR3, the DNA is TGCAGTGCTAGAGGGGCTGAGGGGACCGGGGCCAACGTCCTGACTTTC.

The chain joins TRBV6-2 or TRBV6-3 to TRBJ2-1; D remains ambiguous. V shed 2 bases and J shed 9 bases, with 5 bases lying between them. This CDR3 is built from 11 residues. CDR1 and CDR2 (germline): MNHEY, SVGEGT. The CDR3 sequence: CASSYLAEQFF. The CDR3 DNA is TGTGCCAGCAGTTACCTGGCTGAGCAGTTCTTC.

This clonotype was seen many times. This sequence joins TRBV6-1 and TRBJ1-5, with D maybe TRBD1 (6 bases). Germline CDR1 MNHNS, CDR2 SASEGT. The V and J ends lost 6 bases and 7 bases respectively, with 22 bases between them. This CDR3 region has 16 residues. The CDR3 DNA reads TGTGCCAGCAGCGCCCGGCAGCGGGGGCTAGGGCAGCCCCAGCATTTT. Translated, it gives CASSARQRGLGQPQHF.

Ten or more counts support this clonotype. The gene calls are TRBV4-2 and TRBJ2-7; 7 bases line up with TRBD2. Germline assignment: CDR1 LGHNA and CDR2 YNFKEQ. This CDR3 comprises 16 residues. Trimming cost V 0 bases and J 1 base; bases outside gene matches: 6. The CDR3 sequence: CASSQDSTSSSYEQYF. The CDR3, as DNA: TGTGCCAGCAGCCAAGACTCGACTAGCAGTTCCTACGAGCAGTACTTC.

This clonotype was detected many times. V gene TRBV27 combines with J gene TRBJ1-5; D gene uncertain. The CDR3 is 12 residues long. V was trimmed by 5 bases and J by 3 bases, leaving 5 bases between them. Germline V lookup: CDR1 MNHEY, CDR2 SMNVEV (reference sequence). The CDR3: CASSPANQPQHF. CDR3 nucleotides: TGTGCCAGCAGTCCGGCCAATCAGCCCCAGCATTTT.

This rearrangement joins TRBV3-1 to TRBJ2-2; no clear D gene. The ends were cut back, 3 bases at V and 6 bases at J, with 8 bases in the middle. The CDR3 consists of 13 residues. Germline CDR1 reads LGHDT; CDR2 reads YNNKEL (reference sequence). CDR3: CASSHLWAGELFF. The DNA of the CDR3 is TGTGCCAGCAGCCATCTGTGGGCCGGGGAGCTGTTTTTT.

This clonotype has ten or more counts. The rearrangement links TRBV5-1 to TRBJ2-1, with 10 bases aligning to TRBD2. This CDR3 has 15 amino acids. V shed 2 bases, J shed 5 bases, and the junction held 4 bases outside the gene matches. Looked up from germline, CDR1 is SGHRS and CDR2 is YFSETQ. In nucleotides, the CDR3 is TGCGCCAGCAGCTTAACAGGACTAGCGGACAATGAGCAGTTCTTC. Protein: CASSLTGLADNEQFF.

The genes are TRBV6-2 or TRBV6-3 and TRBJ2-1, with 9 positions matching TRBD2. CDR3 length: 16 amino acids. Germline loops: CDR1 MNHEY, CDR2 SVGEGT. After removal of 5 bases from V and 6 bases from J, the junction contained 11 bases not matched to a gene. The CDR3 here is CASSQMAAGGPNEQFF. CDR3 sequence (DNA): TGTGCCAGCAGTCAGATGGCAGCGGGAGGACCCAATGAGCAGTTCTTC.

This rearrangement joins TRBV29-1 to TRBJ2-1; D ambiguous. This CDR3 spans 12 amino acids. CDR1 SQVTM and CDR2 ANQGSEA come from the germline V gene. V lost 6 bases and J lost 7, with 13 bases in between. CDR3 DNA sequence: TGCAGCGTGCCTGGGCTAGGTAATGAGCAGTTCTTC. This translates into CSVPGLGNEQFF.

The gene calls are TRBV4-1 and TRBJ1-2, with a possible D match to TRBD1 (5 bases). Trimming removed 0 bases at V and 4 bases at J, with 9 bases between. The length of the CDR3 is 14 residues. In germline, CDR1 is MGHRA, CDR2 YSYEKL. In nucleotides, the CDR3 is TGCGCCAGCAGCCAAGATCAGGGTGTCTATGGCTACACCTTC. This sequence encodes CASSQDQGVYGYTF.

This clonotype has only a few counts. Germline is not matched at one junction end, which may reflect a read error. The V call is TRBV6-6, the J call TRBJ1-2; D is uncertain. This CDR3 is 12 amino acids long. In germline, CDR1 is MNHNY, CDR2 SVGAGI (reference sequence). The CDR3 sequence: CVSSYSNYGYTF. The CDR3 region has the DNA TGTGTCAGCAGTTACTCCAACTATGGCTACACCTTC.

This clonotype was detected a few times. The CDR3 is CASSRDAISGNTIYF. The DNA for the CDR3 is TGTGCCAGCAGCCGTGATGCCATCTCTGGAAACACCATATATTTT. V gene TRBV5-4 combines with J gene TRBJ1-3, with D unclear. With 4 bases removed from V and 0 bases from J, the gap between germline ends came to 11 bases. Germline V CDR1 and CDR2: SGHNT, YYREEE (reference sequence). The CDR3 loop spans 15 amino acids.

The V call is TRBV5-1, the J call TRBJ1-1, with a tentative D call TRBD1 (6 bases). This CDR3 is built from 14 residues. The V end lost 4 bases, the J end lost 13 bases, and 23 bases lay between the germline ends. Germline loops: CDR1 SGHRS, CDR2 YFSETQ. CDR3 region: CASSITAGDVKVFF. The CDR3 DNA follows: TGCGCCAGCAGCATAACGGCAGGGGACGTGAAGGTTTTCTTT.

This clonotype has just a few counts. The CDR3 here is CSARDFGGWLETQYF. The CDR3 DNA reads as TGCAGTGCTAGAGATTTCGGGGGCTGGCTGGAGACCCAGTACTTC. This sequence joins TRBV20-1 and TRBJ2-5; D assignment may be TRBD1 or TRBD2 (6 bases each). The CDR3 loop spans 15 amino acids. Per germline, CDR1 DFQATT and CDR2 SNEGSKA (reference sequence). The V and J ends lost 0 bases and 5 bases respectively, with 16 bases between them.

The chain has TRBV6-1 and TRBJ1-2; TRBD1 matches 9 bases. The CDR3 covers 14 residues. V gave up 3 bases and J gave up 8 bases; unmatched junction bases: 7. Germline V gives CDR1 MNHNS, CDR2 SASEGT. The chain's CDR3 is CASSEGQGLYGYTF. In DNA form, the CDR3 reads TGTGCCAGCAGTGAGGGACAGGGTTTATACGGCTACACCTTC.

Ten or more counts support this clonotype. V and J are TRBV18 and TRBJ2-5; D call uncertain. The V gene lost 2 bases and the J gene lost 2 bases, with 6 bases spanning the gap. CDR1 is KGHSH, CDR2 LQKENI, per germline. The CDR3 extends over 13 amino acids. CDR3 sequence (DNA): TGTGCCAGCTCACCATACAGACAAGAGACCCAGTACTTC. Translated: CASSPYRQETQYF.